Listed below are T cell receptor beta chains from one sample, sequenced in a study of identical twins. TCRdb called the 5' RACE reads again in MiXCR, with one record for every CDR3 protein. The data contain 700,000 or so distinct CDR3 sequences, over 8.5% of them singletons. This sample also appeared in a second study, on yellow fever vaccine responses in identical twins.

Sequencing was carried out using PBMCs. These receptors were obtained from a woman younger than 35 in good health. The CDR3 runs from the conserved cysteine through the conserved F or W. D genes are given only for firm matches. Expanded clones get a size class; other rows say once, few or many, or leave the size out.

V gene	D gene	clone size	J gene	CDR3 protein	CDR3 DNA
TRBV6-2/TRBV6-3	TRBD2	-	TRBJ2-7	CASGEGLALTYEQYF	TGTGCCAGCGGGGAGGGACTAGCGCTGACCTACGAGCAGTACTTC
TRBV29-1	-	many	TRBJ2-1	CSVGSPGSYNEQFF	TGCAGCGTTGGTAGTCCAGGTTCCTACAATGAGCAGTTCTTC
TRBV6-5	TRBD2	-	TRBJ2-1	CASSSPLEAGGPGEQFF	TGTGCCAGCAGTTCCCCCCTGGAGGCGGGAGGGCCCGGTGAGCAGTTCTTC
TRBV2	-	-	TRBJ2-5	CASSEDRGKQETQYF	TGTGCCAGCAGTGAAGATCGAGGCAAACAAGAGACCCAGTACTTC
TRBV10-3	TRBD1	few	TRBJ2-7	CATSPGTGAYEQYF	TGTGCCACCAGTCCCGGGACAGGGGCCTACGAGCAGTACTTC
TRBV4-3	-	-	TRBJ1-1	CASSQGTWGTEAFF	TGCGCCAGCAGCCAAGGTACATGGGGCACTGAAGCTTTCTTT
TRBV6-1	-	-	TRBJ1-5	CASRGGLKQPQHF	TGTGCCAGCAGAGGAGGACTCAAACAGCCCCAGCATTTT
TRBV12-3/TRBV12-4	-	many	TRBJ2-2	CASTPQDTGELFF	TGTGCCAGCACCCCCCAAGACACCGGGGAGCTGTTTTTT
TRBV9	TRBD2	many	TRBJ2-5	CASSVALPSGGETQYF	TGTGCCAGCAGCGTAGCTTTGCCTAGCGGGGGGGAGACCCAGTACTTC
TRBV5-1	-	many	TRBJ2-1	CASSLGAGNYNEQFF	TGCGCCAGCAGCTTGGGTGCAGGGAACTACAATGAGCAGTTCTTC
TRBV28	-	few	TRBJ1-4	CASSDRFGSEKLFF	TGTGCCAGCAGTGACAGGTTCGGAAGTGAAAAACTGTTTTTT
TRBV11-2	-	-	TRBJ2-1	CASSLVTGDEQFF	TGTGCCAGCAGCTTAGTTACTGGGGATGAGCAGTTCTTC
TRBV2	-	few	TRBJ1-4	CASKIQVPGEKLFF	TGTGCCAGCAAAATACAGGTTCCTGGTGAAAAACTGTTTTTT
TRBV28	TRBD1	-	TRBJ2-7	CASSPTRQGKGIDF	TGTGCCAGCAGCCCGACGAGACAGGGGAAAGGCATAGACTTC
TRBV5-1	TRBD1	-	TRBJ2-2	CASSRTGNLNTGELFF	TGCGCCAGCAGCCGGACAGGGAACCTCAACACCGGGGAGCTGTTTTTT
TRBV7-2	-	-	TRBJ2-5	CASSLDAGYKTQYF	TGTGCCAGCAGCTTAGATGCGGGTTATAAGACCCAGTACTTC
TRBV7-9	TRBD1	-	TRBJ2-7	CASSLGGQGEYEQYF	TGTGCCAGCAGCTTAGGTGGACAGGGGGAGTACGAGCAGTACTTC
TRBV4-3	-	many	TRBJ2-2	CASSQDPVIGELFF	TGCGCCAGCAGCCAAGATCCGGTCATTGGGGAGCTGTTTTTT
TRBV6-5	-	-	TRBJ1-2	CASSSDTYPYGYTF	TGTGCCAGCAGTTCCGACACCTACCCCTATGGCTACACCTTC
TRBV3-1	TRBD1	many	TRBJ1-1	CASSQTGLSTEAFF	TGTGCCAGCAGCCAGACAGGGTTAAGCACTGAAGCTTTCTTT
TRBV6-5	TRBD2	-	TRBJ2-3	CASSYSLASGITDTQYF	TGTGCCAGCAGTTACTCTTTGGCTAGCGGGATCACAGATACGCAGTATTTT
TRBV12-3/TRBV12-4	-	many	TRBJ2-2	CASSLNGSPGELFF	TGTGCCAGCAGTTTAAACGGTTCCCCCGGGGAGCTGTTTTTT
TRBV4-2	TRBD1	-	TRBJ2-2	CASSREQGAYTGELFF	TGTGCCAGCAGCCGGGAACAGGGGGCGTACACCGGGGAGCTGTTTTTT
TRBV4-1	TRBD2	few	TRBJ2-3	CASSQLAGGKTDTQYF	TGCGCCAGCAGCCAACTAGCGGGAGGGAAGACAGATACGCAGTATTTT
TRBV2	-	many	TRBJ2-3	CASSDVGFRADTQYF	TGTGCCAGCAGTGACGTTGGGTTTCGGGCAGATACGCAGTATTTT
TRBV10-3	-	-	TRBJ2-7	CAISEDSPAQYF	TGTGCCATCAGTGAGGACAGCCCCGCGCAGTACTTC